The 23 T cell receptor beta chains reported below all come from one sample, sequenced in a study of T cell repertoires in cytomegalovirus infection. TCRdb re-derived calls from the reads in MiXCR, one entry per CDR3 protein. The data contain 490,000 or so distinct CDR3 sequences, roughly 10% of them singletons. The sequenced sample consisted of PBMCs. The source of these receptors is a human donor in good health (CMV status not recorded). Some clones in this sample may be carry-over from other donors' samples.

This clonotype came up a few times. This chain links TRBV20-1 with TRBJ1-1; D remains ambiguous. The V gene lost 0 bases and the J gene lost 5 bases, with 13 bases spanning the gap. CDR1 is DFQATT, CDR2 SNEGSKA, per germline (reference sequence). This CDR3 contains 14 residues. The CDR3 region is CSARDSSTGTEAFF. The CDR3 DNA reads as TGCAGTGCTAGAGATAGTTCCACGGGGACTGAAGCTTTCTTT.

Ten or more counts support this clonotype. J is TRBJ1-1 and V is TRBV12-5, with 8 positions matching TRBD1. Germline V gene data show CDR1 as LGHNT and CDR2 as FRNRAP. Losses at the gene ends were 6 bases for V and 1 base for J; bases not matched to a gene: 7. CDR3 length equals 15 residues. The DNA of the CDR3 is TGTGCTAGTGGGGCCGGGACAGGCCCGAACACTGAAGCTTTCTTT. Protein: CASGAGTGPNTEAFF.

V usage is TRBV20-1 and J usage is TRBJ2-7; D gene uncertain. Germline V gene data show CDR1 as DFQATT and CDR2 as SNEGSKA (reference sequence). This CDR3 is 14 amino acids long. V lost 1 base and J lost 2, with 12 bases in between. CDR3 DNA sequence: TGCAGTGCTAGAGGCCCTACTTCCCCCTACGAGCAGTACTTC. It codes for CSARGPTSPYEQYF.

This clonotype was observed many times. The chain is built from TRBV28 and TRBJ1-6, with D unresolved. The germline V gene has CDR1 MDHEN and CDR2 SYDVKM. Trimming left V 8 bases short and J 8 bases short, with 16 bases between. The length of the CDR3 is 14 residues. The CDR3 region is CASSGLFADSPLHF. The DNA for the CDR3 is TGTGCCAGCTCCGGGCTGTTTGCGGATTCACCCCTCCACTTT.

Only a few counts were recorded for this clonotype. The CDR3 region has the DNA TGTGCCAGCAGCGACAGGTACTTGAATCAGCCCCAGCATTTT. The encoded protein is CASSDRYLNQPQHF. The gene calls are TRBV6-2 or TRBV6-3 and TRBJ1-5, with D perhaps matching TRBD1 (6 bases). Germline assignment: CDR1 MNHEY and CDR2 SVGEGT. The length of the CDR3 is 14 residues. Between the trimmed V and J ends, which lost 6 bases and 4 bases, there was a span of 13 bases.

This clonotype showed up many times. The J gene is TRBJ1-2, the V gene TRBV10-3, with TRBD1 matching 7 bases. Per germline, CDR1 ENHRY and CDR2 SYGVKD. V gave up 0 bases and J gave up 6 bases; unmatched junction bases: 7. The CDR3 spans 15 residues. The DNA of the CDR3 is TGTGCCATCAGTGAGTCGGGACAGAACTGGCATGGCTACACCTTC. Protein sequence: CAISESGQNWHGYTF.

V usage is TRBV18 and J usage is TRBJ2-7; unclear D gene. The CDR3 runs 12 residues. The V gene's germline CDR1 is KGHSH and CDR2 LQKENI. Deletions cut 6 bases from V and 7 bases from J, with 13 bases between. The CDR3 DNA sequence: TGTGCCAGCTCCCTTAACCTGGGGGAGCAGTACTTC. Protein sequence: CASSLNLGEQYF.

This CDR3 reads CSASWGQTYEQYF. CDR3 DNA: TGCAGTGCTAGTTGGGGACAAACCTACGAGCAGTACTTC. The genes are TRBV20-1 and TRBJ2-7, with D possibly matching TRBD1 (6 bases). CDR3 size: 13 residues. The V gene lost 3 bases and the J gene lost 2 bases, with 11 bases spanning the gap. CDR1 and CDR2 (germline): DFQATT, SNEGSKA (reference sequence).

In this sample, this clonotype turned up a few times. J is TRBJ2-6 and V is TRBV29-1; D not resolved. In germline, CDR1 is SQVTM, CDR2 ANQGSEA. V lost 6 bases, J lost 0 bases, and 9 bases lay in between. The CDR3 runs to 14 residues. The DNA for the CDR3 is TGCAGCGTCAGGTTCAGCTCTGGGGCCAACGTCCTGACTTTC. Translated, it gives CSVRFSSGANVLTF.

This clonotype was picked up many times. CDR3 sequence (DNA): TGTGCCAGCAGCTTAGTAGGTATCTCTGGAAACACCATATATTTT. Its protein product is CASSLVGISGNTIYF. The rearrangement joins TRBV7-2 to TRBJ1-3, with D unresolved. The CDR3 has 15 amino acids. Per the germline V gene, CDR1 is SGHTA and CDR2 is FQGNSA. Trimming removed 1 base at V and 0 bases at J, with 7 bases between. The entire variable domain, with the rest obtained from reference TRBV7-2 and TRBJ1-3, is as follows: GAGVSQSPSNKVTEKGKDVELRCDPISGHTALYWYRQSLGQGLEFLIYFQGNSAPDKSGLPSDRFSAERTGGSVSTLTIQRTQQEDSAVYLCASSLVGISGNTIYFGEGSWLTVV.

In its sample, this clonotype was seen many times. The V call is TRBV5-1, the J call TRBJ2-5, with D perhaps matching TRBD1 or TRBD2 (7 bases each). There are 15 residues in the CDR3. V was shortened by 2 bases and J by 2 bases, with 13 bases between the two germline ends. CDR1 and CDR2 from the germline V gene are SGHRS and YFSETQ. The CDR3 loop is CASSFTQGGQETQYF. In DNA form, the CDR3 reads TGCGCCAGCAGCTTCACCCAGGGGGGGCAAGAGACCCAGTACTTC.

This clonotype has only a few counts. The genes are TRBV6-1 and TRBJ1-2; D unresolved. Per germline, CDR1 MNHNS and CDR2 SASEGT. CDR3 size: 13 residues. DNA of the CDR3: TGTGCTGCGCGGGCCAACAGTAACTATGGCTACACCTTC. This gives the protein CAARANSNYGYTF.

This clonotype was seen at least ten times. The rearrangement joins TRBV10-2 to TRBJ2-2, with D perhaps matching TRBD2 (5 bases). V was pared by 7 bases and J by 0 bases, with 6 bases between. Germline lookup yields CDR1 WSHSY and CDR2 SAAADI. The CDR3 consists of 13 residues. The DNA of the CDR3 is TGCGCCAGCACTAGCTCGAACACCGGGGAGCTGTTTTTT. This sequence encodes CASTSSNTGELFF.

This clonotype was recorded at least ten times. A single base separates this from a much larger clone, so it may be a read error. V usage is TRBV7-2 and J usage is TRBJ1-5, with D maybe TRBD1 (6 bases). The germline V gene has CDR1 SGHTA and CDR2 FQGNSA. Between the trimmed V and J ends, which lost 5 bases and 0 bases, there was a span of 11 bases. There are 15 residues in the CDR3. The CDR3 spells CASSPGTSSNQPQHF. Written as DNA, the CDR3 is TGTGCCAGCAGCCCCGGGACATCTAGCAATCAGCCCCAGCATTTT.

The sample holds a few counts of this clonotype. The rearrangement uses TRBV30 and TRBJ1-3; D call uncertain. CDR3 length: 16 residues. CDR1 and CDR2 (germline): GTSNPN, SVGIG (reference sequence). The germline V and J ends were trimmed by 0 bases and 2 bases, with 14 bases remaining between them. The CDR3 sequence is CAWSVREGITGNTIYF. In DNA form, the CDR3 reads TGTGCCTGGAGTGTTCGGGAGGGTATTACTGGAAACACCATATATTTT.

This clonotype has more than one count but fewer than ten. CDR3 residues: CASSARTGIQGYTF. The CDR3 coding sequence is TGTGCCAGCAGTGCACGGACAGGGATTCAGGGCTACACCTTC. The chain is built from TRBV2 and TRBJ1-2; 8 bases are a match to TRBD1. The trim removed 4 bases at V and 8 bases at J, leaving 9 bases unmatched. This CDR3 has 14 residues. CDR1 is SNHLY and CDR2 is FYNNEI in the germline V gene.

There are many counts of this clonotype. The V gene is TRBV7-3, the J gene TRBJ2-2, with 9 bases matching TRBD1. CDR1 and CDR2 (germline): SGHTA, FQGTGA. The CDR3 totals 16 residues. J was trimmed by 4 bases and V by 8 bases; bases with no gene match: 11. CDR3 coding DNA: TGTGCCAGCCGAGCCAGGACAGGGGAGAGCACCGGGGAGCTGTTTTTT. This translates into CASRARTGESTGELFF.

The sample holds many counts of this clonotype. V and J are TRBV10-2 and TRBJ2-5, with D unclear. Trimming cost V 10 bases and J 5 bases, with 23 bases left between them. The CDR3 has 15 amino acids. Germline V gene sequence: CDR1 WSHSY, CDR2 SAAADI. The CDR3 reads CATLTQTHVGETQYF. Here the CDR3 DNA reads TGCGCCACCTTGACACAAACTCACGTCGGGGAGACCCAGTACTTC.

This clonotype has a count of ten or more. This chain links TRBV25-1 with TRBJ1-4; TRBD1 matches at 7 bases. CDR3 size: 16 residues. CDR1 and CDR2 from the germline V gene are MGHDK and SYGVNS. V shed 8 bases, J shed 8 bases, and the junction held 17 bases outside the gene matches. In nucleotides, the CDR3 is TGTGCCAGCTTCCCCAGGGGAGGGGGCGAATCCGAAAAACTGTTTTTT. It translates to CASFPRGGGESEKLFF.

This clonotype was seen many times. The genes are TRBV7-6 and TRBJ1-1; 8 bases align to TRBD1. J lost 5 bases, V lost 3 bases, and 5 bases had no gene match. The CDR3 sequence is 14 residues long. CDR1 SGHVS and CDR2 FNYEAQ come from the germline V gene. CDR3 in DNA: TGTGCCAGCAGCTTCAGGGGGCCAGAAACTGAAGCTTTCTTT. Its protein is CASSFRGPETEAFF.

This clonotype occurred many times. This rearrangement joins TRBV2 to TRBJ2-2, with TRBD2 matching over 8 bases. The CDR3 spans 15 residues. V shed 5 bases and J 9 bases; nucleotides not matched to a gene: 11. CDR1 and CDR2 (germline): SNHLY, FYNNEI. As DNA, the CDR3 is TGTGCCAGCAGTCGACTAGCGAGTTCAATGCGGGAGCTGTTTTTT. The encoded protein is CASSRLASSMRELFF. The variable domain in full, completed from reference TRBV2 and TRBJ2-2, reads EPEVTQTPSHQVTQMGQEVILRCVPISNHLYFYWYRQILGQKVEFLVSFYNNEISEKSEIFDDQFSVERPDGSNFTLKIRSTKLEDSAMYFCASSRLASSMRELFFGEGSRLTVL.

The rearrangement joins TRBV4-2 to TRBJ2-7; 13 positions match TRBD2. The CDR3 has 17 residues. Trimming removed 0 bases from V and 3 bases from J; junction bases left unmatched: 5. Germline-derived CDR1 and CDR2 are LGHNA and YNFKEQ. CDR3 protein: CASSQDRLAGGLYEQYF. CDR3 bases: TGTGCCAGCAGCCAAGATAGACTAGCGGGAGGCCTCTACGAGCAGTACTTC.

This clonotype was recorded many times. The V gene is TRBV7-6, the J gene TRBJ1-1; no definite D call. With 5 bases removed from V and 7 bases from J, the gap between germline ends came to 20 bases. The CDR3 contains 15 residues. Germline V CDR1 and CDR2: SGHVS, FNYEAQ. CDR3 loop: CASSPSPRGRIEAFF. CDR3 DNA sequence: TGTGCCAGCAGCCCTAGCCCGCGAGGGAGAATTGAAGCTTTCTTT.